What follows are 6 T cell receptor beta chains derived from one specimen sequenced in a study of vaccination and CD4 T cells after COVID-19. Their target antigens are unknown. Cultured CD4+ T-cell DNA underwent Oncomine TCR Beta short-read sequencing. Each CDR3 protein gets one entry after TCRdb re-called the PCR reads with MiXCR. The table includes some 18,000 distinct CDR3 sequences, more than 70% detected once. The treatment was: approximately nine-day PBMC culture with coronavirus spike peptide pools or control peptides (ViraFEST assay). Sequenced here: CD4+ T cells from blood, cultured in vitro, sampled after SARS-CoV-2 vaccination. The receptor set was obtained from a human donor who received a COVID-19 vaccine.

The chain joins TRBV30 to TRBJ2-3; a weak D match, TRBD2 (6 bases). This CDR3 has 16 residues. V was pared by 2 bases and J by 0 bases, with 15 bases between. Germline V CDR1 and CDR2: GTSNPN, SVGIG (reference sequence). CDR3 DNA sequence: TGTGCCTGGAGTTCCCCTATAGCGGCTAGCACAGATACGCAGTATTTT. As protein: CAWSSPIAASTDTQYF.

V and J are TRBV5-1 and TRBJ2-5; D may be TRBD1 (6 bases). CDR3 length: 13 amino acids. Germline lookup yields CDR1 SGHRS and CDR2 YFSETQ. Trimming took 4 bases from V and 2 from J, leaving 9 bases between them. The chain's CDR3 is CASSPDSQETQYF. In DNA, the CDR3 is TGCGCCAGCAGCCCGGACAGTCAAGAGACCCAGTACTTC.

V gene TRBV24-1 combines with J gene TRBJ1-2; D gene uncertain. The germline CDR1 and CDR2 sequences are KGHDR and SFDVKD. Trimming shortened V by 3 bases and J by 5 bases, and 12 bases separated the two germline ends. This CDR3 comprises 14 residues. The CDR3 nucleotides read TGTGCCACCAGTGATGTGTCGGAGGGATATGGCTACACCTTC. Translated, it gives CATSDVSEGYGYTF.

This clonotype was seen only a few times. The chain joins TRBV7-9 to TRBJ2-1, with 8 bases aligning to TRBD1. With 5 bases clipped from V and 4 bases from J, the junction kept 7 bases outside the gene matches. Germline lookup yields CDR1 SEHNR and CDR2 FQNEAQ (reference sequence). The length of the CDR3 is 15 residues. The CDR3 DNA reads as TGTGCCAGCAGCCGATGGACAGGGTTGTACAATGAGCAGTTCTTC. It specifies CASSRWTGLYNEQFF.

The chain combines TRBV30 with TRBJ2-7; possible D gene TRBD2, 5 bases. Per the germline V gene, CDR1 is GTSNPN and CDR2 is SVGIG (reference sequence). Trimming removed 2 bases from V and 0 bases from J, with 11 bases in between. The CDR3 has 14 amino acids. DNA for the CDR3: TGTGCCTGGAGTCTCGAGCGGAGCTCCTACGAGCAGTACTTC. Translating gives CAWSLERSSYEQYF.

V is TRBV2 and J is TRBJ1-2, with D unresolved. V was cut by 7 bases and J by 2 bases, with 29 bases left in between. This CDR3 spans 19 amino acids. Looked up from germline, CDR1 is SNHLY and CDR2 is FYNNEI. The CDR3 nucleotides are TGTGCCAGCATCGACCGGGTAGTCCGAAGTTTCATTGGGAACTATGGCTACACCTTC. Its protein is CASIDRVVRSFIGNYGYTF.